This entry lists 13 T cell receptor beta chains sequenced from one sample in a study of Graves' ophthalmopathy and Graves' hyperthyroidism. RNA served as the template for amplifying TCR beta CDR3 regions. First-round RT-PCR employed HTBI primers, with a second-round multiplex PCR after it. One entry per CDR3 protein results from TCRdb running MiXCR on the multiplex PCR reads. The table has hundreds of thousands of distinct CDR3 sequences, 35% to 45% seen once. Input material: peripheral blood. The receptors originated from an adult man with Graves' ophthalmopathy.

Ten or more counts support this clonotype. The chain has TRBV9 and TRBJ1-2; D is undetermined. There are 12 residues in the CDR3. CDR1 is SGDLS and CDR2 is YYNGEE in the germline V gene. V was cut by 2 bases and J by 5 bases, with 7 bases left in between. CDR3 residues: CASSVGEYGYTF. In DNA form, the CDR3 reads TGTGCCAGCAGCGTTGGAGAATATGGCTACACCTTC.

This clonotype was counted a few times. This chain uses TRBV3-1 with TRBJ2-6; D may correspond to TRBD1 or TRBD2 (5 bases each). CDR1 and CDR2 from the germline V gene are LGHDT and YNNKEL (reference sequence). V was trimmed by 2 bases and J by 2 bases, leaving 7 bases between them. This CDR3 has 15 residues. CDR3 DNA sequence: TGTGCCAGCAGCCAACAGGGAGCTGGGGCCAACGTCCTGACTTTC. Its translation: CASSQQGAGANVLTF.

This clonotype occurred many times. CDR3 amino acids: CASSLEPRLVREQYF. The CDR3 DNA sequence: TGTGCCAGCAGCTTAGAGCCTCGACTAGTACGCGAGCAGTACTTC. The chain carries TRBV7-2 and TRBJ2-7, with a possible D match to TRBD2 (6 bases). Trimming removed 1 base from V and 6 bases from J, with 16 bases in between. The CDR3 extends over 15 amino acids. The germline gives CDR1 SGHTA, CDR2 FQGNSA.

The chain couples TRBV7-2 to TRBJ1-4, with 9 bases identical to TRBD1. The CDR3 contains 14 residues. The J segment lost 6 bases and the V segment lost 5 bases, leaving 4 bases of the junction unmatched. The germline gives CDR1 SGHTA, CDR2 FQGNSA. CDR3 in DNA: TGTGCCAGCAGCCCTAGACAGGGGGATGAAAAACTGTTTTTT. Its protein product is CASSPRQGDEKLFF.

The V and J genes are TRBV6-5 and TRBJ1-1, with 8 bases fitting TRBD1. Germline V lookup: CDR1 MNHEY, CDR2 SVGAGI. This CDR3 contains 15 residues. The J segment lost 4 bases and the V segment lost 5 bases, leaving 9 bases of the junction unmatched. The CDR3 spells CASSVTGAGVTEAFF. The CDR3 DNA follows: TGTGCCAGCAGTGTGACAGGGGCCGGGGTCACTGAAGCTTTCTTT.

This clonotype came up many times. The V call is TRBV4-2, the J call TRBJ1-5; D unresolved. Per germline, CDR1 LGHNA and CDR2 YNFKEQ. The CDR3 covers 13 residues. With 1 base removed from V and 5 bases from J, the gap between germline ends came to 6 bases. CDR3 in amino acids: CASSQAADQPQHF. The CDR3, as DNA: TGTGCCAGCAGCCAAGCTGCGGATCAGCCCCAGCATTTT.

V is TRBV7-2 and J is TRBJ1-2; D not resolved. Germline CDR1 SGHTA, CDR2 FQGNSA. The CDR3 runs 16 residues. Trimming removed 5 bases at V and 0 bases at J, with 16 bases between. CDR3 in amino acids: CASSQDRAEPNYGYTF. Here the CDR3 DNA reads TGTGCCAGCAGCCAAGATAGGGCAGAACCTAACTATGGCTACACCTTC.

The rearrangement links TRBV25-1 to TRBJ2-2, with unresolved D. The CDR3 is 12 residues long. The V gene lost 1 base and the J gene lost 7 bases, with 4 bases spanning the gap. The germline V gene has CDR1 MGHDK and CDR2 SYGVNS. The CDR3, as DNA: TGTGCCAGCAGTGAATTGCACGGGGAGCTGTTTTTT. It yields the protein CASSELHGELFF.

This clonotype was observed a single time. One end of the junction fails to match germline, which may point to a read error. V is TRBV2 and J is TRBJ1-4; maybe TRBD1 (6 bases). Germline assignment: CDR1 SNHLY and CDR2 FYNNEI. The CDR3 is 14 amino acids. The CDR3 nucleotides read TGTGCCAGCAGGGAACAGGGAAAGGGTGAAAAACTGGTTTTT. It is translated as CASREQGKGEKLVF.

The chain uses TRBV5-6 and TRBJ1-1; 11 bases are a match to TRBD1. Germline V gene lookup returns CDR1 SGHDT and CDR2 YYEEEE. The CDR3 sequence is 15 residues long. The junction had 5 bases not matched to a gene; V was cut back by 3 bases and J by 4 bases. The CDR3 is CASSSAGTGGTEAFF. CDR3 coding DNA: TGTGCCAGCAGCTCGGCTGGGACAGGGGGCACTGAAGCTTTCTTT.

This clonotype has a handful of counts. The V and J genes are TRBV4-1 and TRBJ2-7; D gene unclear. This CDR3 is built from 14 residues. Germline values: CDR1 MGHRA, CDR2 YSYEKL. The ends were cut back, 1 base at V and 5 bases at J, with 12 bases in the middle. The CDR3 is CASSQGRNFHEQYF. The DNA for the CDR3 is TGCGCCAGCAGCCAAGGACGGAACTTCCACGAGCAGTACTTC.

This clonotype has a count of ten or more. The CDR3 is CATSDLRKNSPLHF. CDR3 in DNA: TGTGCCACCAGTGATTTGCGTAAAAATTCACCCCTCCACTTT. V is TRBV24-1 and J is TRBJ1-6; D is undetermined. Between the trimmed V and J ends, which lost 0 bases and 7 bases, there was a span of 6 bases. The CDR3 sequence is 14 residues long. CDR1 and CDR2 (germline): KGHDR, SFDVKD.

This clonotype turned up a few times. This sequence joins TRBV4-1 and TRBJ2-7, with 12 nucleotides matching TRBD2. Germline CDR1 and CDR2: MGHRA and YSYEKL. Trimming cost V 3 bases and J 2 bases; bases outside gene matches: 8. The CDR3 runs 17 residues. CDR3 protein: CASSQVTSGSRTYEQYF. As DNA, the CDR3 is TGCGCCAGCAGCCAGGTGACTAGCGGGAGTAGGACCTACGAGCAGTACTTC.